One and the same sample provided the 26 T cell receptor beta chains below, sequenced in a study of T-cell reconstitution after alpha-beta-depleted transplantation in children. Preparing the TCRbeta library involved the use of unique molecular identifiers. In TCRdb, the PCR reads were re-called with MiXCR into one record per CDR3 protein. The sample lists a few hundred thousand distinct CDR3 sequences, 9% to 12% occurring once. Sequencing was performed on PBMCs from the stem cell graft donor, taken from the stem cell graft. The origin of the receptors is a human donor who donated a stem cell graft to a child with acute lymphoblastic leukemia.

In its sample, this clonotype was seen many times. This chain joins TRBV4-1 and TRBJ2-7, with no clear D. Germline lookup yields CDR1 MGHRA and CDR2 YSYEKL. Trimming removed 1 base from V and 2 bases from J, with 9 bases in between. The CDR3 is 14 residues long. The CDR3, as DNA: TGCGCCAGCAGCCAAGGAGGAAAGACCTACGAGCAGTACTTC. Residues: CASSQGGKTYEQYF.

This clonotype was seen a handful of times. V and J are TRBV5-1 and TRBJ1-3, with unresolved D. Trimming stripped 3 bases from V and 0 bases from J, with 13 bases between. This CDR3 has 16 residues. Germline V gives CDR1 SGHRS, CDR2 YFSETQ. The CDR3 reads CASSWDDGLSGNTIYF. The CDR3 DNA reads TGCGCCAGCAGCTGGGATGACGGCCTCTCTGGAAACACCATATATTTT.

Only a few counts were recorded for this clonotype. The V and J genes are TRBV5-6 and TRBJ2-7, with D unclear. The CDR3 is 14 amino acids. Trimming pared 3 bases from V and 1 base from J, leaving 11 bases between. The V gene's germline CDR1 is SGHDT and CDR2 YYEEEE. The CDR3 DNA follows: TGTGCCAGCAGCTCAACACTGAGTTCCTACGAGCAGTACTTC. Translation: CASSSTLSSYEQYF.

Only a few counts were recorded for this clonotype. The chain has TRBV10-3 and TRBJ2-7, with 10 bases matching TRBD2. Germline assignment: CDR1 ENHRY and CDR2 SYGVKD. V trimming: 5 bases; J trimming: 2 bases; junction bases outside the gene matches: 6. The CDR3 is 15 amino acids. For the CDR3, the DNA is TGTGCCATCAGTAAGGGACTAGCGAACACCTACGAGCAGTACTTC. Translation: CAISKGLANTYEQYF.

J is TRBJ2-7 and V is TRBV20-1, with 9 bases identical to TRBD2. J was trimmed by 2 bases and V by 0 bases; bases with no gene match: 2. This CDR3 is built from 14 residues. CDR1 and CDR2 from the germline V gene are DFQATT and SNEGSKA (reference sequence). The CDR3 DNA reads as TGCAGTGCTAGAGACTTAGCGGGGGCCTACGAGCAGTACTTC. Amino acids: CSARDLAGAYEQYF.

The chain employs TRBV5-1 and TRBJ2-5, with D unresolved. The V gene lost 0 bases and the J gene lost 5 bases, with 11 bases spanning the gap. This CDR3 contains 14 residues. CDR1 is SGHRS and CDR2 is YFSETQ in the germline V gene. The CDR3 sequence is CASSLGVPDETQYF. The CDR3 region has the DNA TGCGCCAGCAGCTTGGGGGTCCCGGATGAGACCCAGTACTTC.

The chain has TRBV7-9 and TRBJ2-1; tentatively, D is TRBD2 (6 bases). CDR3 length: 16 residues. CDR1 and CDR2 from the germline V gene are SEHNR and FQNEAQ (reference sequence). The V end lost 3 bases, the J end lost 1 base, and 13 bases lay between the germline ends. DNA of the CDR3: TGTGCCAGCAGCTTCTTAGCGGAAAGATCCTACAATGAGCAGTTCTTC. It codes for CASSFLAERSYNEQFF.

The rearrangement joins TRBV25-1 to TRBJ2-2, with TRBD1 identical over 11 bases. The CDR3 has 15 residues. The germline CDR1 and CDR2 sequences are MGHDK and SYGVNS. V trimming: 2 bases; J trimming: 6 bases; junction bases outside the gene matches: 2. CDR3 nucleotide sequence: TGTGCCAGCAGTGAAAGGACAGGGGGCGCCGGGGAGCTGTTTTTT. Protein sequence: CASSERTGGAGELFF. The complete variable domain, with remaining parts taken from reference TRBV25-1 and TRBJ2-2, reads EADIYQTPRYLVIGTGKKITLECSQTMGHDKMYWYQQDPGMELHLIHYSYGVNSTEKGDLSSESTVSRIRTEHFPLTLESARPSHTSQYLCASSERTGGAGELFFGEGSRLTVL.

In DNA, the CDR3 is TGCAGCGTTGTACCCAGGCGGCCTAACTATGGCTACACCTTC. Translated: CSVVPRRPNYGYTF. J is TRBJ1-2 and V is TRBV29-1; D unresolved. This CDR3 has 14 residues. V lost 4 bases to trimming and J lost 0 bases, with 12 bases between them. Germline V lookup: CDR1 SQVTM, CDR2 ANQGSEA.

This clonotype was seen many times. The V call is TRBV6-1, the J call TRBJ2-7; the match to TRBD2 covers 10 bases. The CDR3 spans 15 residues. Losses at the gene ends were 6 bases for V and 1 base for J; bases not matched to a gene: 6. Germline CDR1 reads MNHNS; CDR2 reads SASEGT. The CDR3 spells CASSRGLADSYEQYF. The CDR3 DNA follows: TGTGCCAGCAGCCGCGGACTAGCGGATTCCTACGAGCAGTACTTC.

A few counts support this clonotype. This rearrangement joins TRBV30 to TRBJ2-1; D unclear. Germline-derived CDR1 and CDR2 are GTSNPN and SVGIG (reference sequence). This CDR3 is 12 amino acids long. V was trimmed by 0 bases and J by 10 bases, leaving 10 bases between them. In DNA form, the CDR3 reads TGTGCCTGGAGTGTAAATTCGCCCGAGCAGTTCTTC. Translated: CAWSVNSPEQFF.

DNA for the CDR3: TGTGCCAGCAGCCAAGGCCGGGTAGCCAAAAACATTCAGTACTTC. Protein product: CASSQGRVAKNIQYF. This sequence joins TRBV3-1 and TRBJ2-4, with D unresolved. Between the trimmed V and J ends, which lost 1 base and 0 bases, there was a span of 7 bases. Germline assignment: CDR1 LGHDT and CDR2 YNNKEL (reference sequence). The CDR3 has 15 amino acids. Full variable domain (rest looked up from reference TRBV3-1 and TRBJ2-4): DTAVSQTPKYLVTQMGNDKSIKCEQNLGHDTMYWYKQDSKKFLKIMFSYNNKELIINETVPNRFSPKSPDKAHLNLHINSLELGDSAVYFCASSQGRVAKNIQYFGAGTRLSVL.

This clonotype was observed a handful of times. The CDR3 is CSVASGTYEQYF. Written as DNA, the CDR3 is TGCAGCGTGGCGTCGGGGACCTACGAGCAGTACTTC. The chain links TRBV29-1 to TRBJ2-7, with D possibly TRBD2 on 5 matching bases. The CDR3 covers 12 residues. Germline loops: CDR1 SQVTM, CDR2 ANQGSEA. Trimming cost V 6 bases and J 2 bases, with 11 bases left between them.

This chain uses TRBV6-2 or TRBV6-3 with TRBJ2-1; 7 positions agree with TRBD2. The CDR3 spans 16 residues. With 9 bases clipped from V and 0 bases from J, the junction kept 11 bases outside the gene matches. CDR1 is MNHEY and CDR2 is SVGEGT in the germline V gene. CDR3 protein: CARGLRCGSSYNEQFF. The CDR3 nucleotides are TGTGCCAGGGGGCTAAGATGCGGGAGCTCCTACAATGAGCAGTTCTTC.

The chain is built from TRBV20-1 and TRBJ2-3; no clear D gene. The CDR3 is made up of 13 amino acids. Trimming left V 5 bases short and J 4 bases short, with 13 bases between. Germline CDR1 and CDR2: DFQATT and SNEGSKA (reference sequence). The CDR3 reads CSALPTGSDTQYF. As DNA, the CDR3 is TGCAGTGCTTTACCCACCGGGTCAGATACGCAGTATTTT.

The gene calls are TRBV4-3 and TRBJ2-2; the D gene is possibly TRBD2 (6 bases). Trimming removed 0 bases from V and 5 bases from J, with 10 bases in between. CDR3 length: 15 amino acids. Germline values: CDR1 LGHNA, CDR2 YSLEER. This CDR3 is CASSQDRRVTGELFF. DNA of the CDR3: TGCGCCAGCAGCCAAGATCGGAGGGTGACCGGGGAGCTGTTTTTT.

The chain links TRBV27 to TRBJ2-7; D remains unclear. V was pared by 6 bases and J by 2 bases, with 11 bases between. Germline V gives CDR1 MNHEY, CDR2 SMNVEV (reference sequence). CDR3 length: 13 amino acids. The CDR3 DNA sequence: TGTGCCAGCAGCATGAAATCTACCTACGAGCAGTACTTC. Protein product: CASSMKSTYEQYF.

With respect to this clonotype: A much larger clone is a single base away; this may be a read error. This chain joins TRBV7-2 and TRBJ2-1; the match to TRBD1 covers 8 bases. The germline CDR1 and CDR2 sequences are SGHTA and FQGNSA. This CDR3 has 14 amino acids. In DNA form, the CDR3 reads TGTGCCAGCAGCACCAGGGGGCGAGACAATGAGCACTTCTTC. It encodes CASSTRGRDNEHFF.

This clonotype was seen ten or more times. The chain recombines TRBV20-1 with TRBJ2-4; 8 bases fit TRBD1. The CDR3 loop spans 14 amino acids. Per the germline V gene, CDR1 is DFQATT and CDR2 is SNEGSKA (reference sequence). Losses at the gene ends were 1 base for V and 8 bases for J; bases not matched to a gene: 7. The chain's CDR3 is CSARARGQGYIQYF. The CDR3 DNA is TGCAGTGCTAGAGCAAGAGGACAGGGTTACATTCAGTACTTC.

This clonotype was observed a few times. V and J are TRBV24-1 and TRBJ2-1, with D perhaps matching TRBD1 (6 bases). Between the trimmed V and J ends, which lost 3 bases and 10 bases, there was a span of 15 bases. The CDR3 has 14 residues. Germline-derived CDR1 and CDR2 are KGHDR and SFDVKD. The CDR3: CATSDNDRPKEQFF. The CDR3 DNA reads TGTGCCACCAGTGATAATGACAGGCCTAAGGAGCAGTTCTTC.

As regards this clonotype: This may arise from a read error, as a much more abundant clone is one base away. V and J are TRBV5-1 and TRBJ2-2; weak D call: TRBD1 (6 bases). The germline V gene has CDR1 SGHRS and CDR2 YFSETQ. The CDR3 runs 14 residues. In DNA form, the CDR3 reads TGCGCCAGCAGCTCCTCAGGGGTCACCGGGGAGCCGTTTTTT. Its protein is CASSSSGVTGEPFF.

This sequence joins TRBV4-2 and TRBJ1-2, with TRBD1 matching 9 bases. CDR3 length: 17 residues. Unmatched junction bases numbered 8, after V lost 3 bases and J lost 0 bases. Germline V gives CDR1 LGHNA, CDR2 YNFKEQ. The chain's CDR3 is CASSHNPTGGANYGYTF. The CDR3 DNA is TGTGCCAGCAGCCACAACCCCACAGGGGGCGCTAACTATGGCTACACCTTC.

V and J are TRBV28 and TRBJ1-4, with 9 bases that match TRBD1. The CDR3 is 18 amino acids. Trimming took 7 bases from V and 4 from J; bases not matched to a gene: 16. CDR1 and CDR2 (germline): MDHEN, SYDVKM. The CDR3 region is CASNDRGKRAWGNEKLFF. The CDR3 bases are TGTGCCAGCAACGACAGGGGGAAGAGGGCGTGGGGTAATGAAAAACTGTTTTTT.

A word on this clonotype: A read error may account for a junction end that differs from germline. V gene TRBV2 combines with J gene TRBJ2-1; TRBD2 agrees at 10 bases. The CDR3 extends over 14 amino acids. Germline V lookup: CDR1 SNHLY, CDR2 FYNNEI. The CDR3 DNA reads TGTACCAGGGGGCTAGCGGGAGCCTACAATGAGCAGTTCTTC. It codes for CTRGLAGAYNEQFF.

This clonotype was observed a handful of times. The rearrangement joins TRBV6-2 or TRBV6-3 to TRBJ2-1; 10 bases match TRBD2. Per the germline V gene, CDR1 is MNHEY and CDR2 is SVGEGT. The V and J ends lost 6 bases and 4 bases, in that order; junction bases with no gene match: 12. The CDR3 loop spans 17 amino acids. The CDR3 loop reads CASRSHGRTSGYNEQFF. DNA of the CDR3: TGTGCCAGCAGAAGCCACGGTAGGACTAGCGGTTACAATGAGCAGTTCTTC.

This clonotype was recorded many times. This chain links TRBV21-1 with TRBJ2-3. TRBV21-1 corresponds to a pseudogene. The CDR3 length is 14 residues. CDR3: CASSKRISTDTQYF. CDR3 sequence (DNA): TGTGCCAGCAGCAAAAGGATCAGCACAGATACGCAGTATTTT.